Listed here is a single TCR beta chain. As yet, its antigen is unknown. Indicated treatment: around 19 received Ad26.COV2.S at low or high dose, single or two shots; 5 received placebo; per-sample allocation not given. After the first vaccine or placebo injection, samples were drawn on day 63. Donor was an adult aged 18-55 years in Boston. The sample originates from a study of Ad26.COV2.S vaccination and SARS-CoV-2 variants. Some clones are missing from TCRdb's copy, which holds only in-frame ones; the method was immunoSEQ multiplex PCR. The data contain about 400,000 clones, around 82% of them singletons. CDR3 length equals 15 residues. V lost 4 bases, J lost 5 bases, and 8 bases stayed unmatched. Germline V gene lookup returns CDR1 MNHEY and CDR2 SVGAGI. The study's findings and limits: Reports say spike-specific CD8+ and CD4+ T cell responses covered substantial breadth after vaccination.

The receptor was derived from a person aged 18-65 years who received the Ad26.COV2.S COVID-19 vaccine or a placebo. The chain couples TRBV6-5 to TRBJ2-3; TRBD1 matches 8 bases. The sample in question was peripheral blood, obtained in a trial of Ad26.COV2.S vaccine versus placebo. The DNA of the CDR3 is TGTGCCAGCAGTTCCCGGACAGGGTGGGGAGATACGCAGTATTTT. Its translation is CASSSRTGWGDTQYF.